A selection of T cell receptor beta chains follows, all from one sample in a study of blood T cell repertoires in COVID-19. The protocol was immunoSEQ multiplex PCR, while the TCRdb copy is restricted to in-frame clones and leaves out a portion. The sample includes 55,000 to 75,000 clones, 90% of them seen just once. The sequenced sample consisted of peripheral blood. The receptors were sampled from a man aged 55 to 70 with acute or convalescent COVID-19. Both conserved end residues are part of each CDR3. D genes are given only for firm matches. Clone size is stated in some rows and not others, as once, few, many or a class when expanded.

clone_size: .
d_call: .
v_call: TRBV7-2
j_call: TRBJ1-3
cdr3_aa: CASSLGWQPSRRGRNTIYF
cdr3_nt: TGTGCCAGCAGCTTAGGGTGGCAGCCCAGCAGGCGAGGGAGAAACACCATATATTTT

clone_size: .
d_call: TRBD1
v_call: TRBV19
j_call: TRBJ2-7
cdr3_aa: CASSPSQGSVLYEQYF
cdr3_nt: TGTGCCAGTAGTCCCTCACAGGGGAGTGTGCTCTACGAGCAGTACTTC

clone_size: .
d_call: .
v_call: TRBV3-1/TRBV3-2
j_call: TRBJ1-4
cdr3_aa: CASSQDIRGEKLFF
cdr3_nt: TGTGCCAGCAGCCAAGATATAAGGGGCGAAAAACTGTTTTTT

clone_size: .
d_call: .
v_call: TRBV9
j_call: TRBJ2-2
cdr3_aa: CASSVQDTGELFF
cdr3_nt: TGTGCCAGCAGCGTCCAGGACACCGGGGAGCTGTTTTTT

clone_size: .
d_call: TRBD1
v_call: TRBV7-6
j_call: TRBJ2-3
cdr3_aa: CASSWQGVLDTQYF
cdr3_nt: TGTGCCAGCAGCTGGCAGGGGGTATTGGATACGCAGTATTTT

clone_size: .
d_call: .
v_call: TRBV30
j_call: TRBJ1-2
cdr3_aa: CARSAGPNYGYTF
cdr3_nt: TGTGCCCGTTCTGCAGGGCCTAACTATGGCTACACCTTC

clone_size: .
d_call: .
v_call: TRBV7-6
j_call: TRBJ2-2
cdr3_aa: CASSSYGELFF
cdr3_nt: TGTGCCAGCAGCTCCTACGGGGAGCTGTTTTTT

clone_size: .
d_call: TRBD2
v_call: TRBV19
j_call: TRBJ2-3
cdr3_aa: CASSTGRQRGYTDTQYF
cdr3_nt: TGTGCCAGTAGTACCGGTAGGCAGCGGGGATACACAGATACGCAGTATTTT

clone_size: .
d_call: .
v_call: TRBV13
j_call: TRBJ1-2
cdr3_aa: CASSSMTGGYGYTF
cdr3_nt: TGTGCCAGCAGCTCCATGACAGGTGGCTATGGCTACACCTTC

clone_size: .
d_call: .
v_call: TRBV29-1
j_call: TRBJ2-5
cdr3_aa: CSVAPRMRETQYF
cdr3_nt: TGCAGCGTTGCTCCTAGGATGAGAGAGACCCAGTACTTC

clone_size: .
d_call: .
v_call: TRBV9
j_call: TRBJ1-4
cdr3_aa: CASRTGTSGQKLFF
cdr3_nt: TGTGCCAGCAGAACTGGGACTTCAGGGCAAAAACTGTTTTTT

clone_size: .
d_call: TRBD1
v_call: TRBV6-4
j_call: TRBJ2-3
cdr3_aa: CATPNGTGGIADTQYF
cdr3_nt: TGTGCCACTCCGAACGGGACAGGGGGAATTGCAGATACGCAGTATTTT

clone_size: few
d_call: TRBD2
v_call: TRBV24-1
j_call: TRBJ2-3
cdr3_aa: CATSDPSGGYTDTQYF
cdr3_nt: TGTGCCACCAGTGACCCAAGCGGGGGCTACACAGATACGCAGTATTTT

clone_size: once
d_call: TRBD2
v_call: TRBV6-1
j_call: TRBJ2-3
cdr3_aa: CASSDPRLAGLITDTQYF
cdr3_nt: TGTGCCAGCAGTGACCCCCGACTAGCGGGGCTGATCACAGATACGCAGTATTTT

clone_size: once
d_call: TRBD1
v_call: TRBV7-2
j_call: TRBJ2-5
cdr3_aa: CASSLDVGQDIQETQYF
cdr3_nt: TGTGCCAGCAGCTTAGATGTAGGACAGGACATCCAAGAGACCCAGTACTTC

clone_size: .
d_call: .
v_call: TRBV3-1/TRBV3-2
j_call: TRBJ1-1
cdr3_aa: CASSLFIGGENTEAFF
cdr3_nt: TGTGCCAGCAGCCTGTTCATAGGGGGAGAGAACACTGAAGCTTTCTTT

clone_size: .
d_call: .
v_call: TRBV12-5
j_call: TRBJ1-4
cdr3_aa: CASALNRATNEKLFF
cdr3_nt: TGTGCTAGTGCCCTTAACAGGGCAACTAATGAAAAACTGTTTTTT

clone_size: .
d_call: .
v_call: TRBV30
j_call: TRBJ1-1
cdr3_aa: CAGGKRAQNTEAFF
cdr3_nt: TGTGCCGGAGGAAAACGGGCCCAGAACACTGAAGCTTTCTTT

clone_size: .
d_call: .
v_call: TRBV12-5
j_call: TRBJ1-6
cdr3_aa: CASVGAPRSPLHF
cdr3_nt: TGTGCTAGTGTGGGGGCGCCCAGATCACCCCTCCACTTT

clone_size: .
d_call: TRBD1
v_call: TRBV10-3
j_call: TRBJ2-1
cdr3_aa: CAISEFPGTGGRNEQFF
cdr3_nt: TGTGCCATCAGTGAGTTTCCCGGGACAGGGGGCCGCAATGAGCAGTTCTTC

clone_size: .
d_call: .
v_call: TRBV4-1
j_call: TRBJ2-1
cdr3_aa: CASSQVDMVTYNEQFF
cdr3_nt: TGCGCCAGCAGCCAAGTAGACATGGTTACCTACAATGAGCAGTTCTTC

clone_size: .
d_call: TRBD1
v_call: TRBV4-1
j_call: TRBJ2-3
cdr3_aa: CASSQGQGEGTDTQYF
cdr3_nt: TGCGCCAGCAGCCAGGGACAGGGGGAAGGCACAGATACGCAGTATTTT

clone_size: .
d_call: TRBD1
v_call: TRBV9
j_call: TRBJ2-1
cdr3_aa: CASSVARDRDSYNEQFF
cdr3_nt: TGTGCCAGCAGCGTAGCTCGGGACAGGGACTCCTACAATGAGCAGTTCTTC